This entry concerns a single TCR beta chain. These data come from a study of shared clonotypes between healthy human individuals. Generated by immunoSEQ multiplex PCR, the TCRdb table keeps only in-frame clones and is missing some. The table records under 850,000 clones, 72% of them present only once. Germline V gives CDR1 SGHAT, CDR2 FQNNGV. Trimming shortened V by 4 bases and J by 2 bases, and 9 bases separated the two germline ends. This CDR3 has 13 residues. Input material: memory CD4+ T cells sorted from blood. Subset indicated: CD45RA-negative fraction. This chain links TRBV11-2 with TRBJ2-7, with a possible D match to TRBD1 (5 bases). The receptor was isolated from a woman aged 30 to 39 in good health. As DNA, the CDR3 is TGTGCCAGCAGCTCCCAGACAGCCTACGAGCAGTACTTC. Protein product: CASSSQTAYEQYF.